The 11 T cell receptor beta chains below all came from one sample that was sequenced in a study of blood T cell repertoires in COVID-19. Profiled with immunoSEQ multiplex PCR; TCRdb holds only in-frame clones, not every one. The sample lists 90,000 to 110,000 clones; approximately 82% were seen once. Sample: peripheral blood. These receptors all stem from a woman in her sixties or seventies with acute or convalescent COVID-19.

The genes are TRBV4-1 and TRBJ2-7; D is perhaps TRBD2 (7 bases). Trimming left V 0 bases short and J 7 bases short, with 25 bases between. CDR1 and CDR2 from the germline V gene are MGHRA and YSYEKL. The CDR3 loop spans 18 amino acids. The CDR3 reads CASSQDPAGAAGAREQYF. The CDR3 bases are TGCGCCAGCAGCCAAGATCCAGCAGGGGCCGCGGGAGCGAGGGAGCAGTACTTC.

A word on this clone: Sequence at one end of the junction differs from germline and may be a read error. This chain connects TRBV18 to TRBJ2-1; D not certain. This CDR3 has 17 amino acids. CDR1 and CDR2 (germline): KGHSH, LQKENI. The CDR3 region has the DNA TGTGCCAGCTCACCAGTCGTGGGCTCGAGCTCCTACAATGGGCAGTTCTTC. Translated, it gives CASSPVVGSSSYNGQFF. Based on the CDR3 plus reference TRBV18 and TRBJ2-1, the full variable domain is NAGVMQNPRHLVRRRGQEARLRCSPMKGHSHVYWYRQLPEEGLKFMVYLQKENIIDESGMPKERFSAEFPKEGPSILRIQQVVRGDSAAYFCASSPVVGSSSYNGQFFGPGTRLTVL.

The chain is built from TRBV27 and TRBJ2-3, with 9 positions matching TRBD2. The V segment lost 4 bases and the J segment 4 bases; nucleotides outside the gene matches: 6. CDR3 size: 15 residues. Per the germline V gene, CDR1 is MNHEY and CDR2 is SMNVEV (reference sequence). The CDR3 reads CASSWASGISDTQYF. The CDR3 bases are TGTGCCAGCAGTTGGGCTAGCGGGATTTCAGATACGCAGTATTTT.

The chain is built from TRBV27 and TRBJ2-1; the match to TRBD2 covers 8 bases. V dropped 5 bases and J dropped 0; count of bases not matched to a gene: 6. The CDR3 runs 16 residues. CDR1 and CDR2 from the germline V gene are MNHEY and SMNVEV (reference sequence). CDR3 sequence: CASSHPSGSSYNEQFF. In DNA form, the CDR3 reads TGTGCCAGCAGTCACCCGAGCGGGAGCTCCTACAATGAGCAGTTCTTC.

The chain couples TRBV2 to TRBJ1-2; a possible D gene is TRBD1 (6 bases). Germline-derived CDR1 and CDR2 are SNHLY and FYNNEI. The CDR3 spans 12 residues. V was trimmed by 3 bases and J by 5 bases, leaving 7 bases between them. CDR3 amino acids: CASSEGHYGYTF. Here the CDR3 DNA reads TGTGCCAGCAGTGAGGGACATTATGGCTACACCTTC.

V gene TRBV4-1 combines with J gene TRBJ2-1; TRBD2 aligns across 10 bases. Germline CDR1 is MGHRA and CDR2 is YSYEKL. This CDR3 has 16 residues. J lost 8 bases, V lost 4 bases, and 11 bases had no gene match. CDR3 sequence reads: CASSRESGRARYEQFF. The CDR3 bases are TGCGCCAGCAGCCGAGAAAGCGGGAGGGCCAGGTATGAGCAGTTCTTC.

CDR3 sequence (DNA): TGTGCCAGCAGTCACACAGGGGCGGCCTACGAGCAGTACTTC. This gives the protein CASSHTGAAYEQYF. The rearrangement links TRBV27 to TRBJ2-7; 7 bases map to TRBD1. The ends lost 5 bases at V and 2 bases at J; junction bases unmatched: 6. The CDR3 consists of 14 residues. CDR1 is MNHEY, CDR2 SMNVEV, per germline (reference sequence).

The rearrangement links TRBV18 to TRBJ2-3; 8 nucleotides align to TRBD2. Per germline, CDR1 KGHSH and CDR2 LQKENI. This CDR3 is built from 14 residues. Unmatched junction bases numbered 0, after V lost 3 bases and J lost 1 base. In nucleotides, the CDR3 is TGTGCCAGCTCACCGACTAGCGGCACAGATACGCAGTATTTT. It codes for CASSPTSGTDTQYF.

This chain connects TRBV30 to TRBJ2-5, with TRBD1 as a possible D gene (5 bases). The germline V gene encodes CDR1 GTSNPN and CDR2 SVGIG (reference sequence). Trimming took off 3 bases at V and 7 bases at J, with 18 bases between the two ends. The CDR3 extends over 14 amino acids. The chain's CDR3 is CAWSVYDSRRTQYF. CDR3 nucleotide sequence: TGTGCCTGGAGCGTCTACGACAGCCGAAGGACCCAGTACTTC.

V gene TRBV30 combines with J gene TRBJ1-1, with D possibly TRBD1 on 5 matching bases. The CDR3 is 12 residues long. CDR1 is GTSNPN, CDR2 SVGIG, per germline (reference sequence). V was clipped by 1 base and J by 10 bases, with 13 bases between them. CDR3 amino acids: CAWSGGDSIAFF. CDR3 coding DNA: TGTGCCTGGAGTGGGGGGGACTCGATAGCTTTCTTT.

This chain uses TRBV4-2 with TRBJ2-4; possibly TRBD2 for D (5 bases). Germline V CDR1 and CDR2: LGHNA, YNFKEQ. The CDR3 has 14 amino acids. V gave up 4 bases and J gave up 8 bases, with 15 bases separating them. The CDR3 sequence is CASSPKDFSHIQYF. The CDR3 DNA sequence: TGTGCCAGCAGCCCCAAGGACTTCTCGCACATTCAGTACTTC.